This T cell receptor (beta chain) was captured by sequencing in a study of T cell repertoires in cytomegalovirus infection. Study-level background: Recently identified HLA-C-restricted CMV epitopes were among the peptides used. Through public TCR beta signatures, both CMV infection and matching HLA type were indicated. Study conclusions and caveats: Identification of carriers of CMV plus the relevant HLA was achieved through cumulative public TCR beta family frequency. In two of eight donors, the top clonotype was HLA-C-restricted CMV-specific.

The germline V gene has CDR1 SGDLS and CDR2 YYNGEE. Trimming left V 0 bases short and J 0 bases short, with 10 bases between. CDR3 length: 17 residues. TCRdb analysed the reads with MiXCR anew, one entry per CDR3 protein. The profile shows roughly 990,000 distinct CDR3 sequences, roughly 30% of them singletons. This clonotype turned up a few times. Its antigen is as yet unknown. The sample was cultured CD8+ T cells from PBMCs, taken from culture after CMV antigen stimulation. The chain has TRBV9 and TRBJ2-6, with D tentatively TRBD1 (5 bases). The clonotype originates from a human donor in good health (CMV status not recorded). Some clones in this sample may be carry-over from other donors' samples. CDR3 amino acids: CASSVAGRASGANVLTF. The CDR3 DNA sequence: TGTGCCAGCAGCGTAGCGGGCAGGGCCTCTGGGGCCAACGTCCTGACTTTC.